Below, 20 T cell receptor beta chains from the same sample are listed, as sequenced in a study of human T cells and chemical hapten exposure. TCRdb called the RACE reads again in MiXCR, with one record for every CDR3 protein. The data show 300,000 to 450,000 distinct CDR3 sequences, with about 5.1% seen just once and around 2.6% held by the top ten. The time point here: pre-sensitization, week 0. The treatment denotes: therapeutic diphenylcyclopropenone sensitization with weekly scalp DPC. Material: whole blood, obtained in connection with sensitization to the hapten diphenylcyclopropenone (DPC). The receptors shown here come from a woman aged 45-65 years with alopecia areata. Some clones in this sample may be carry-over from other donors' samples.

At least ten counts were recorded for this clonotype. This sequence joins TRBV6-5 and TRBJ1-5; D is undetermined. This CDR3 region has 14 residues. Deletions cut 2 bases from V and 2 bases from J, with 7 bases between. Germline lookup yields CDR1 MNHEY and CDR2 SVGAGI. DNA for the CDR3: TGTGCCAGCAGTTACGGAGCGGGCAATCAGCCCCAGCATTTT. Encoded protein: CASSYGAGNQPQHF.

The table lists this clonotype with a few counts. V and J are TRBV27 and TRBJ2-7; a possible D gene is TRBD2 (5 bases). Germline V gene data show CDR1 as MNHEY and CDR2 as SMNVEV (reference sequence). The CDR3 consists of 14 residues. Trimming pared 3 bases from V and 1 base from J, leaving 10 bases between. CDR3 amino acids: CASSFGLRSYEQYF. For the CDR3, the DNA is TGTGCCAGCAGTTTTGGACTCCGGTCCTACGAGCAGTACTTC.

The rearrangement links TRBV4-3 to TRBJ2-7, with D perhaps given as TRBD1 or TRBD2 (6 bases each). Trimming took 3 bases from V and 2 from J, leaving 14 bases between them. This CDR3 has 15 residues. CDR1 and CDR2 from the germline V gene are LGHNA and YSLEER. CDR3 coding DNA: TGCGCCAGCAGCCACGCCCTAGGGGGGACCTACGAGCAGTACTTC. This encodes CASSHALGGTYEQYF.

There are a few counts of this clonotype. V is TRBV28 and J is TRBJ2-1; 11 bases fit TRBD1. Per germline, CDR1 MDHEN and CDR2 SYDVKM. The CDR3 sequence is 14 residues long. V trimming: 7 bases; J trimming: 8 bases; junction bases outside the gene matches: 7. This chain's CDR3 is CASTKDRGPHEQFF. CDR3 DNA: TGTGCCAGCACTAAGGACAGGGGGCCCCATGAGCAGTTCTTC.

The genes are TRBV4-3 and TRBJ2-1; 9 positions agree with TRBD1. Germline V gives CDR1 LGHNA, CDR2 YSLEER. The CDR3 runs 12 residues. With 6 bases clipped from V and 12 bases from J, the junction kept 6 bases outside the gene matches. CDR3 DNA sequence: TGCGCCAGCAGGGAAACAGGGGGCGGGCAGTTCTTC. Its translation: CASRETGGGQFF.

V and J are TRBV5-1 and TRBJ2-3; 9 bases are shared with TRBD2. CDR1 and CDR2 from the germline V gene are SGHRS and YFSETQ. J gave up 4 bases and V 7 bases, and 7 bases lay outside the gene matches. The CDR3 totals 14 residues. The CDR3 DNA follows: TGCGCCAGCCGACGCGGGGGGGTCGCAGATACGCAGTATTTT. This translates into CASRRGGVADTQYF.

This clonotype was detected many times. The chain combines TRBV12-3 or TRBV12-4 with TRBJ2-5; 8 bases line up with TRBD1. V dropped 5 bases and J dropped 4; count of bases not matched to a gene: 3. This CDR3 region has 13 residues. The CDR3, as DNA: TGTGCCAGCAGTCCTGGACAGGGAGAGACCCAGTACTTC. Protein sequence: CASSPGQGETQYF.

This clonotype was detected many times. The chain is built from TRBV14 and TRBJ1-4; no clear D gene. V was cut by 3 bases and J by 6 bases, with 8 bases left in between. The CDR3 loop spans 13 amino acids. The germline gives CDR1 SGHDN, CDR2 FVKESK. CDR3 in DNA: TGTGCCAGCAGCCAGGGGAGATATGAAAAACTGTTTTTT. This codes for CASSQGRYEKLFF.

This clonotype showed up many times. The CDR3: CSVRSPRNYEQYF. CDR3 DNA: TGCAGCGTTCGCTCCCCAAGGAACTACGAGCAGTACTTC. The chain uses TRBV29-1 and TRBJ2-7; D is undetermined. The germline V gene encodes CDR1 SQVTM and CDR2 ANQGSEA. The CDR3 totals 13 residues. The germline V and J ends were trimmed by 5 bases and 3 bases, with 14 bases remaining between them.

This clonotype occurred many times. The gene calls are TRBV6-2 or TRBV6-3 and TRBJ2-3; 7 bases align to TRBD2. Germline-derived CDR1 and CDR2 are MNHEY and SVGEGT. With 6 bases clipped from V and 4 bases from J, the junction kept 4 bases outside the gene matches. The CDR3 runs to 13 residues. CDR3 protein: CASRRAGPDTQYF. DNA for the CDR3: TGTGCCAGCAGGCGAGCGGGGCCAGATACGCAGTATTTT.

This clonotype appeared a few times. The rearrangement links TRBV6-2 or TRBV6-3 to TRBJ2-5; 8 positions agree with TRBD1. V lost 5 bases to trimming and J lost 0 bases; unmatched junction nucleotides: 5. This CDR3 spans 15 amino acids. The V gene's germline CDR1 is MNHEY and CDR2 SVGEGT. In DNA, the CDR3 is TGTGCCAGCAGTCAGGGGGCGGAGGACCAAGAGACCCAGTACTTC. Translation gives CASSQGAEDQETQYF.

This clonotype appeared many times. The V and J genes are TRBV19 and TRBJ2-4; a weak D match, TRBD2 (6 bases). In germline, CDR1 is LNHDA, CDR2 SQIVND (reference sequence). The CDR3 sequence is 14 residues long. Trimming removed 7 bases from V and 7 bases from J, with 17 bases in between. CDR3: CASTPPGEGNIQYF. The CDR3 DNA reads as TGTGCCAGTACCCCCCCGGGGGAAGGGAACATTCAGTACTTC.

This clonotype appeared many times. The V call is TRBV5-4, the J call TRBJ2-1, with D perhaps matching TRBD2 (6 bases). Germline CDR1 SGHNT, CDR2 YYREEE (reference sequence). Between the trimmed V and J ends, which lost 0 bases and 1 base, there was a span of 11 bases. The CDR3 is 16 residues long. The CDR3 here is CASSLEAGRSYNEQFF. CDR3 in DNA: TGTGCCAGCAGCTTGGAAGCGGGCCGGTCCTACAATGAGCAGTTCTTC.

A remark on this clonotype: One base away lies a much larger clone, so this may be a sequencing read error. The rearrangement joins TRBV9 to TRBJ2-7; 9 bases are a match to TRBD1. V shed 3 bases and J 11 bases; nucleotides not matched to a gene: 12. Per the germline V gene, CDR1 is SGDLS and CDR2 is YYNGEE. The CDR3 is made up of 14 amino acids. CDR3 nucleotide sequence: TGTGCCAGCAGCGCGCCGGGACAGGGATCACGGGAGTACTTC. This encodes CASSAPGQGSREYF.

This clonotype was found a few times. The chain links TRBV6-5 to TRBJ2-7; 9 bases map to TRBD1. Germline V gene lookup returns CDR1 MNHEY and CDR2 SVGAGI. The junction had 10 bases not matched to a gene; V was cut back by 9 bases and J by 4 bases. The CDR3 extends over 14 amino acids. For the CDR3, the DNA is TGTGCCAGTCGACAGGGGGGCACCAAGTACGAGCAGTACTTC. This codes for CASRQGGTKYEQYF.

A few counts support this clonotype. V gene TRBV3-1 combines with J gene TRBJ2-7; no clear D. The CDR3 totals 13 residues. The germline CDR1 and CDR2 sequences are LGHDT and YNNKEL (reference sequence). Trimming removed 1 base at V and 3 bases at J, with 7 bases between. The CDR3 DNA follows: TGTGCCAGCAGCCAAGTAATGGGCTACGAGCAGTACTTC. It specifies CASSQVMGYEQYF.

This clonotype was seen a few times. The chain couples TRBV28 to TRBJ1-1; no clear D gene. Germline CDR1 is MDHEN and CDR2 is SYDVKM. This CDR3 has 15 amino acids. Trimming removed 3 bases from V and 4 bases from J, with 15 bases in between. The CDR3 loop reads CASSFLQPKATEAFF. The DNA for the CDR3 is TGTGCCAGCAGTTTTTTGCAGCCGAAGGCCACTGAAGCTTTCTTT.

This clonotype was detected a few times. The chain carries TRBV5-1 and TRBJ2-1; D may be TRBD2 (5 bases). Germline-derived CDR1 and CDR2 are SGHRS and YFSETQ. V lost 0 bases and J lost 8, with 9 bases in between. This CDR3 has 13 residues. CDR3 nucleotide sequence: TGCGCCAGCAGCTTGGGTTTGGGAGATGAGCAGTTCTTC. This codes for CASSLGLGDEQFF.

In its sample, this clonotype was seen many times. This chain joins TRBV3-1 and TRBJ2-5; 7 bases are shared with TRBD1. The V and J ends lost 1 base and 7 bases, in that order; junction bases with no gene match: 6. The CDR3 loop spans 14 amino acids. The germline V gene encodes CDR1 LGHDT and CDR2 YNNKEL (reference sequence). The CDR3 here is CASSQGGGSGTQYF. CDR3 coding DNA: TGTGCCAGCAGCCAAGGAGGGGGCTCTGGGACCCAGTACTTC.

This clonotype was detected only once. The chain uses TRBV6-6 and TRBJ2-7; D is unresolved. Germline CDR1 reads MNHNY; CDR2 reads SVGAGI (reference sequence). The CDR3 spans 15 residues. Between the trimmed V and J ends, which lost 7 bases and 6 bases, there was a span of 22 bases. The CDR3 loop reads CASIETGTLGGEQYF. The CDR3 DNA is TGTGCCAGCATTGAAACGGGCACCCTGGGCGGCGAGCAGTACTTC.